This T cell receptor beta chain appears in the sequencing data of a study of cytomegalovirus exposure and HLA in healthy donors. Clones were sequenced by immunoSEQ multiplex PCR, and TCRdb holds only the in-frame ones, with some missing. This table holds 60,000 to 85,000 clones, 96% found once. The V segment lost 3 bases and the J segment 4 bases; nucleotides outside the gene matches: 6. The CDR3 has 15 amino acids. Germline CDR1 and CDR2: GTSNPN and SVGIG (reference sequence). Sequences were obtained from PBMCs. The J gene is TRBJ1-1, the V gene TRBV30, with 12 bases aligning to TRBD1. The receptor was isolated from a woman in her late teens or twenties in good health and CMV-seropositive. CDR3 DNA: TGTGCCTGGAGGGGACAGGGGGCTTGGGGCACTGAAGCTTTCTTT. Amino acids: CAWRGQGAWGTEAFF.